One sample yielded the 3 T cell receptor beta chains listed below, sequenced in a study of breast tumors, draining lymph nodes, adjacent tissues. TCRdb analysed the multiplex PCR reads with MiXCR anew, one entry per CDR3 protein. The sample records under 150,000 distinct CDR3 sequences, 21% being singletons. Breast cancer patients provided tissue from their axillary draining lymph nodes. What was sequenced was axillary lymph node tissue. Receptor source: a female donor with breast cancer. Some clones in this sample may be carry-over from other donors' samples.

This clonotype was counted ten times or more. The chain is built from TRBV7-3 and TRBJ2-1, with 9 bases identical to TRBD1. The ends lost 3 bases at V and 7 bases at J; junction bases unmatched: 7. Germline V lookup: CDR1 SGHTA, CDR2 FQGTGA. The CDR3 consists of 15 residues. CDR3 amino acids: CASSFGQGYGNEQFF. Here the CDR3 DNA reads TGTGCCAGCAGCTTTGGACAGGGGTACGGTAATGAGCAGTTCTTC.

As regards this clonotype: A much larger clone lies a single base off, so this may be a read error. The V and J genes are TRBV6-2 or TRBV6-3 and TRBJ2-7, with D possibly matching TRBD2 (7 bases). Germline loops: CDR1 MNHEY, CDR2 SVGEGT. Trimming removed 3 bases at V and 7 bases at J, with 13 bases between. The CDR3 has 13 residues. The CDR3 DNA follows: TGTGCCAGCAGTTATTGGGGGGGCCGGGAGCAGTACTTC. This encodes CASSYWGGREQYF.

The chain is built from TRBV5-1 and TRBJ2-4; a weak D match, TRBD2 (7 bases). Trimming took 4 bases from V and 0 from J, leaving 14 bases between them. CDR3 size: 16 residues. CDR1 and CDR2 from the germline V gene are SGHRS and YFSETQ. CDR3 residues: CASSGGATGAKNIQYF. Written as DNA, the CDR3 is TGCGCCAGCAGCGGGGGGGCCACCGGAGCCAAAAACATTCAGTACTTC.